Listed below are T cell receptor beta chains from one sample, sequenced in a study of T cells after yellow fever vaccination. One entry per CDR3 protein results from TCRdb running MiXCR on the 5' RACE reads. The sample holds more than 95,000 distinct CDR3 sequences; more than 6.5% are singletons and the top ten take roughly 2.5%. The sequencing used CD4+ T cells sorted from PBMCs, collected about 10 days after the first yellow fever vaccination. The origin of the receptors is a man between 18 and 29 years old who received the YFV17D yellow fever vaccine. Both conserved end residues are part of each CDR3. The D gene is left open where the match is weak. Not all rows give a size; the values are once, few, many and, for expanded clones, a class.

cdr3_nt	cdr3_aa	clone_size	v_call	j_call	d_call
TGTGCCAGCAGTTTATTCTGGGCCCCTGGAAACACCATATATTTT	CASSLFWAPGNTIYF	NA	TRBV27	TRBJ1-3	NA
TGTGCCAGCAGCTTAGCCGGTCCCACAGATACGCAGTATTTT	CASSLAGPTDTQYF	many	TRBV7-2	TRBJ2-3	NA
TGCGCCAGCAGCTTACAGGGCGAATCATTCCAGCAGTACTTC	CASSLQGESFQQYF	many	TRBV5-1	TRBJ2-7	NA
TGCGCCAGCAGCCAAGTGGTCAGGGGAAATGAAAAACTGTTTTTT	CASSQVVRGNEKLFF	many	TRBV4-3	TRBJ1-4	NA
TGTGCCAGCAGCTTACAAGGGGGGCATCAGCCCCAGCATTTT	CASSLQGGHQPQHF	many	TRBV7-2	TRBJ1-5	NA
TGTGCCAGCAGCCTAAGACCTCAAGAGACCCAGTACTTC	CASSLRPQETQYF	many	TRBV7-2	TRBJ2-5	NA
TGTGCCAGCTCACCAGATGTCCTCCGCGGCGAGCAGTACTTC	CASSPDVLRGEQYF	many	TRBV18	TRBJ2-7	NA
TGTGCCAGCAGGTTGGGACAGGGCAACACCGGGGAGCTGTTTTTT	CASRLGQGNTGELFF	NA	TRBV2	TRBJ2-2	TRBD1
TGTGCCAGCAGCCCCGGGACAGGGGGAGTGAATGAGCAGTTCTTC	CASSPGTGGVNEQFF	many	TRBV21-1	TRBJ2-1	NA
TGTGCCAGCAGCCGAAACAGGGATCGCACAGATACGCAGTATTTT	CASSRNRDRTDTQYF	many	TRBV5-4	TRBJ2-3	NA
TGTGCCAGTGAGGGTGCCGGGGAGCTGTTTTTT	CASEGAGELFF	NA	TRBV4-2	TRBJ2-2	NA
TGTGCCAGCAGCTTAGTCGGACAGGGGTCAGATACGCAGTATTTT	CASSLVGQGSDTQYF	many	TRBV7-2	TRBJ2-3	TRBD1
TGTGCCAGCCGGGGGGCTAGCCCAGATACGCAGTATTTT	CASRGASPDTQYF	many	TRBV7-2	TRBJ2-3	NA
TGTGCCACCAGCAACTTACGGCGAGGGACTTTCTTT	CATSNLRRGTFF	many	TRBV15	TRBJ1-1	NA
TGCGCCAGCAGCCCTTGGACAGGTTCTGGGGTTGGCACTGAAGCTTTCTTT	CASSPWTGSGVGTEAFF	many	TRBV5-1	TRBJ1-1	TRBD1
TGTGCCAGCAGTGGACAGGGCAACTATAATTCACCCCTCCACTTT	CASSGQGNYNSPLHF	few	TRBV6-1	TRBJ1-6	TRBD1
TGCAGCGTTGAGGCCCCCGGCGGGGGGCTAGGGTGGGCCAATGAGCAGTTCTTC	CSVEAPGGGLGWANEQFF	NA	TRBV29-1	TRBJ2-1	TRBD2
TGTGCCAGCAGCCCAGGGTTAGGGGAAATCTACGAGCAGTACTTC	CASSPGLGEIYEQYF	many	TRBV7-2	TRBJ2-7	NA
TGTGCCAGCAGCTCCATGCTCACCGGGGAGCTGTTTTTT	CASSSMLTGELFF	many	TRBV7-2	TRBJ2-2	NA
TGTGCCAGCAGTTACGGGGGTCGCAATCAGCCCCAGCATTTT	CASSYGGRNQPQHF	many	TRBV6-2/TRBV6-3	TRBJ1-5	NA
TGCAGTGCTAGAGCTCCGGGACAGGGAGGCTACGAGCAGTACTTC	CSARAPGQGGYEQYF	NA	TRBV20-1	TRBJ2-7	TRBD1
TGTGCCAGTAGTCGGACACCATTCCCCACAGATACGCAGTATTTT	CASSRTPFPTDTQYF	few	TRBV19	TRBJ2-3	NA
TGCGCCAGCAGCACAGCCCCTCCACACACTTCTACTGGAAACACCATATATTTT	CASSTAPPHTSTGNTIYF	NA	TRBV5-1	TRBJ1-3	NA
TGTGCCAGCAGTTTGACCCCTAGCGGGGGGCTAGGAGATACGCAGTATTTT	CASSLTPSGGLGDTQYF	many	TRBV6-5	TRBJ2-3	TRBD2
TGCGCCAGCAGCCTCGGCGCAGGGCTTGAGGATGAGCAGTTCTTC	CASSLGAGLEDEQFF	many	TRBV5-1	TRBJ2-1	NA
TGTGCCTGGAGTTGGCGAAAAGAGACCCAGTACTTC	CAWSWRKETQYF	few	TRBV30	TRBJ2-5	NA
TGTGCCAGCAGTGAAGATAGCGGACGCCCCACAGATACGCAGTATTTT	CASSEDSGRPTDTQYF	many	TRBV25-1	TRBJ2-3	NA
TGCGCCAGCAGTCAATCCCGGAGGGGGACGCTGGAGACCCAGTACTTC	CASSQSRRGTLETQYF	NA	TRBV23-1	TRBJ2-5	NA
TGTGCCACCAGCAGAAGTGGTTCGGGGATTGGGGCCAACGTCCTGACTTTC	CATSRSGSGIGANVLTF	few	TRBV15	TRBJ2-6	NA
TGCGCCAGCAGAGGAGATACGCAGTATTTT	CASRGDTQYF	many	TRBV5-1	TRBJ2-3	NA
TGCAGTGCTACAGGACCCGCAAGGCCCCAGCATTTT	CSATGPARPQHF	many	TRBV20-1	TRBJ1-5	NA
TGTGCCAGCAGTTCCGGGACAGGGTGGGGAGATACGCAGTATTTT	CASSSGTGWGDTQYF	many	TRBV12-3/TRBV12-4	TRBJ2-3	TRBD1
TGCGCCAGCAGCCGAGGGACAGGAGCGAACACCGGGGAGCTGTTTTTT	CASSRGTGANTGELFF	many	TRBV4-3	TRBJ2-2	TRBD1
TGTGCCAGCAGCTTCGGGGGAGAAGGGGAAGAGACCCAGTACTTC	CASSFGGEGEETQYF	many	TRBV5-5	TRBJ2-5	NA
TGTGCCAGCAGCACTCAGGGGGCCGCCCACCCAACCGGGGAGCTGTTTTTT	CASSTQGAAHPTGELFF	many	TRBV5-6	TRBJ2-2	TRBD1
TGTGCCAGCAGCTTAAACCGGATCTATGGCTACACCTTC	CASSLNRIYGYTF	many	TRBV7-2	TRBJ1-2	NA
TGTGCCAGCAGTTTACCCGATCAGCCCCAGCATTTT	CASSLPDQPQHF	many	TRBV27	TRBJ1-5	NA
TGTGCCACCAGTGACAAGGGACAGGGGAACACCGGGGAGCTGTTTTTT	CATSDKGQGNTGELFF	many	TRBV24-1	TRBJ2-2	TRBD1
TGTGCCAGCAGCTTAGCTCCCTACAATGAGCAGTTCTTC	CASSLAPYNEQFF	many	TRBV7-2	TRBJ2-1	NA
TGTGCCAGCAGCCCCGGGAGCATCGGGTTAAGCTCCTACAATGAGCAGTTCTTC	CASSPGSIGLSSYNEQFF	NA	TRBV4-2	TRBJ2-1	NA
TGCGCCAGCAGCTACTCCACAGGAGAGACCCAGTACTTC	CASSYSTGETQYF	many	TRBV5-1	TRBJ2-5	NA
TGCGCCAGCAGCTTGAATGGGCCCCGGGGCGCAGATACGCAGTATTTT	CASSLNGPRGADTQYF	many	TRBV5-1	TRBJ2-3	NA
TGTGCCAGCAGTCTCGAGGTCACCGGGGAGCTGTTTTTT	CASSLEVTGELFF	many	TRBV12-3/TRBV12-4	TRBJ2-2	NA
TGTGCCAGTAGGGGACTAGCGTTAGAGACCCAGTACTTC	CASRGLALETQYF	NA	TRBV19	TRBJ2-5	TRBD2
TGTGCCACCAGCAGAGATACGGTGGCCCTCCTCCAGGGTGAGCAGTTCTTC	CATSRDTVALLQGEQFF	many	TRBV15	TRBJ2-1	NA
TGTGCCAGCAGCTTAGATTTCGCAGGGGAAGCTTTCTTT	CASSLDFAGEAFF	many	TRBV11-3	TRBJ1-1	NA